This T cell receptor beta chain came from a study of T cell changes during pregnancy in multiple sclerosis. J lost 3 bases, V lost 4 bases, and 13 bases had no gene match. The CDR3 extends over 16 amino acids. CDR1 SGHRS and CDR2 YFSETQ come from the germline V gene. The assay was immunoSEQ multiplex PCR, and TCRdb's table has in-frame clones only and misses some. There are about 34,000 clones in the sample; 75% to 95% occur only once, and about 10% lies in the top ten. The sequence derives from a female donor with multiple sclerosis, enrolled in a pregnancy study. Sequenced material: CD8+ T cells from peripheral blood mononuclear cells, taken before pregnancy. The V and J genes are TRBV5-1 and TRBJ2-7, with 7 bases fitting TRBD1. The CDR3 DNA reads TGCGCCAGCAGCCGCGCGGCCGAGACAGGGTTCTACGAGCAGTACTTC. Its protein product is CASSRAAETGFYEQYF.